The T cell receptor (beta chain) described here comes from a study of monozygotic twins with inflammatory bowel disease. TCRdb re-called the 5' RACE reads and shows each CDR3 protein once, DNA omitted. This repertoire includes about 380,000 distinct CDR3 sequences. The CDR3 sequence is 16 residues long. CDR1 SGHTA and CDR2 FQGNSA come from the germline V gene. The V gene is TRBV7-2, the J gene TRBJ1-1; TCRdb's D call of TRBD1 is untestable without DNA. Sequencing was done on a sample of blood. The TCR originated in a human donor with ulcerative colitis or Crohn's disease, or a healthy co-twin of an affected twin (not recorded which). This chain's CDR3 is CASSRGGDRPNTEAFF. The whole variable domain, filled in from reference TRBV7-2 and TRBJ1-1, reads GAGVSQSPSNKVTEKGKDVELRCDPISGHTALYWYRQSLGQGLEFLIYFQGNSAPDKSGLPSDRFSAERTGGSVSTLTIQRTQQEDSAVYLCASSRGGDRPNTEAFFGQGTRLTVV.